Sequencing of this T cell receptor (beta chain) was carried out in a study of beta chain features in type 1 diabetes. Study-wide findings and caveats: Possible PCR preference for shorter templates applied equally to patients and controls. Because the template was cDNA, high-expressing cells might be over-represented. Significant though moderate, a shortening of TCRB CDR3s appeared in all four CD4+ subsets of Type 1 diabetes patients.

Isolation of CD4+ naive, central memory, regulatory and stem cell-like memory cells was achieved by sorting via CD45RO/CCR7/CD25/CD127/CD95/CD27. There are 14 residues in the CDR3. With 1 base clipped from V and 8 bases from J, the junction kept 10 bases outside the gene matches. Germline loops: CDR1 GTSNPN, CDR2 SVGIG (reference sequence). The isolated RNA, all of it, was reverse transcribed, so expressed TCRB transcripts were what got sequenced. Repertoires were generated with immunoSEQ multiplex PCR, while TCRdb's copy carries only in-frame clones and drops some. The table lists 300,000 or so clones, 13% of them singletons. A note on this clone: Its antigen is not identified.

The sequence derives from a woman between 18 and 30 years old with type 1 diabetes. The gene calls are TRBV30 and TRBJ1-1, with 7 nucleotides matching TRBD1. The sequenced sample was naive CD4+ T cells from blood. The DNA for the CDR3 is TGTGCCTGGAGTGCTCGGACAGGCTGGTGGGAAGCTTTCTTT. Amino acids: CAWSARTGWWEAFF.